This is a list of T cell receptor beta chains from one sample in a study of spatial heterogeneity in lung cancer. From the 5' RACE reads, TCRdb called clonotypes with MiXCR, one entry per CDR3 protein. The profile shows 82,000 or so distinct CDR3 sequences, roughly 12% of them singletons. The specimen was PBMCs, collected at surgery. These receptor sequences come from a male donor with early-stage non-small cell lung cancer. The CDR3 runs from the conserved cysteine through the conserved F or W. The D gene is left open where the match is weak. Clone size is shown for a subset of rows, as once, few, many or a class of expanded clone.

D gene	V gene	clone size	J gene	CDR3 DNA	CDR3 protein
TRBD1	TRBV10-3	NA	TRBJ1-5	TGTGCCATCAGCGACGGACAGGGAGGGAATCAGCCCCAGCATTTT	CAISDGQGGNQPQHF
TRBD1	TRBV29-1	many	TRBJ2-1	TGCAGCTTAACGGGACAGAAAAACAATGAGCAGTTCTTC	CSLTGQKNNEQFF
NA	TRBV5-6	NA	TRBJ1-6	TGTGCCAGCAGCGTGACAGTTTCACCCCTCCACTTT	CASSVTVSPLHF
NA	TRBV15	few	TRBJ2-3	TGTGCCACCAGCAGAGATTGGGCAGATACGCAGTATTTT	CATSRDWADTQYF
NA	TRBV5-5	medium-sized	TRBJ2-7	TGTGCCAGCAGCTTGACAGCCTCCTACGAGCAGTACTTC	CASSLTASYEQYF
NA	TRBV12-3/TRBV12-4	NA	TRBJ2-3	TGTGCCAGCAGGACGAAGGGGGGCGTCACAGATACGCAGTATTTT	CASRTKGGVTDTQYF
NA	TRBV20-1	NA	TRBJ2-1	TGCAGTGCTCCCCGACTAGGGGAAGAGAATGAGCAGTTCTTC	CSAPRLGEENEQFF
TRBD2	TRBV12-3/TRBV12-4	NA	TRBJ2-5	TGTGCCAGCAGACTCGGGGGGAGGGCAGAGACCCAGTACTTC	CASRLGGRAETQYF
NA	TRBV2	few	TRBJ2-7	TGTGCCAGCAGTGAAACGGAGTCCTACTACGAGCAGTACTTC	CASSETESYYEQYF
TRBD2	TRBV18	few	TRBJ2-5	TGTGCCAGCTCCCGACTAGCGGGGGCCGAAGAGACCCAGTACTTC	CASSRLAGAEETQYF
TRBD1	TRBV20-1	NA	TRBJ2-7	TGCAGTGCCAAGGACAGGATATACGAGCAGTACTTC	CSAKDRIYEQYF
NA	TRBV5-1	NA	TRBJ1-3	TGCGCCAGCAGCTTGCAGGGAACCTCTGGAAACACCATATATTTT	CASSLQGTSGNTIYF
TRBD1	TRBV19	NA	TRBJ2-3	TGTGCCAGTAGTATTGGACAGGGGGCGTCTGATACGCAGTATTTT	CASSIGQGASDTQYF
TRBD2	TRBV10-3	few	TRBJ2-7	TGTGCCTCACGACTAGCGGGATATGACGAGCAGTACTTC	CASRLAGYDEQYF
NA	TRBV12-3/TRBV12-4	NA	TRBJ1-3	TGTGCCAGCAGTCCCGACAGGTCCTCTGGAAACACCATATATTTT	CASSPDRSSGNTIYF
NA	TRBV11-2	NA	TRBJ1-2	TGTGCCAGCAGCCCGACGGGGAGCCTAAACGTCCGTGGCTACACCTTC	CASSPTGSLNVRGYTF
TRBD1	TRBV29-1	NA	TRBJ2-7	TGCAGCGTTGCCGGGACAGGGGCCTACGAGCAGTACTTC	CSVAGTGAYEQYF
NA	TRBV24-1	few	TRBJ1-1	TGTGCCACCAGTGATGTGTCTCCCAGGGGAGCTTTCTTT	CATSDVSPRGAFF
NA	TRBV7-9	NA	TRBJ2-5	TGTGCCAGCAGCGCCTCAGGGGTTGAGACCCAGTACTTC	CASSASGVETQYF
NA	TRBV29-1	many	TRBJ1-1	TGCAGCGTTGAACAGGGAACGGCTGAAGCTTTCTTT	CSVEQGTAEAFF
TRBD1	TRBV19	NA	TRBJ1-1	TGTGCCAGTAGTCTCGGACAGGGCTCACCTGAAGCTTTCTTT	CASSLGQGSPEAFF
NA	TRBV20-1	NA	TRBJ1-5	TGCAGTGCAGCGGGGCCGGATCATCAGCCCCAGCATTTT	CSAAGPDHQPQHF
NA	TRBV20-1	many	TRBJ1-5	TGCAGTGCTAGGCAGGGCGGCAATCAGCCCCAGCATTTT	CSARQGGNQPQHF
TRBD1	TRBV3-1	NA	TRBJ1-2	TGTGCCAGCAGCCAAGATGGGCCAGGGGGCTATGGCTACACCTTC	CASSQDGPGGYGYTF
NA	TRBV27	NA	TRBJ1-2	TGTGCCAGCAGTTTATCAGGGTACTATGGCTACACCTTC	CASSLSGYYGYTF
TRBD1	TRBV20-1	NA	TRBJ1-6	TGCAGTGCTAGAGCCTTACTGGACAGGGATTCACCCCTCCACTTT	CSARALLDRDSPLHF
TRBD2	TRBV20-1	few	TRBJ2-3	TGCAGTGCTCGGACTAGCGGGATTGATACGCAGTATTTT	CSARTSGIDTQYF
NA	TRBV6-6	NA	TRBJ2-7	TGTGCCAGCAGTTACGCCGCCGAGCAGTACTTC	CASSYAAEQYF
NA	TRBV2	NA	TRBJ2-5	TGTGCCAGCAGTCTAAAGGCCTTGGAGACCCAGTACTTC	CASSLKALETQYF
TRBD1	TRBV5-1	NA	TRBJ1-2	TGCGCCAGCAGTCCTCCCCGGACAGGGAAGAACTATGGCTACACCTTC	CASSPPRTGKNYGYTF
TRBD1	TRBV7-2	medium-sized	TRBJ2-7	TGTGCCAGCAGCTTTACAGGGGGTACCTACGAGCAGTACTTC	CASSFTGGTYEQYF
NA	TRBV7-3	medium-sized	TRBJ1-5	TGTGCCAGCAGTCCGGGAGCCAATCAGCCCCAGCATTTT	CASSPGANQPQHF
NA	TRBV24-1	NA	TRBJ1-6	TGTGCCACCAGTGACCCCCGGGGGCGCTATTCACCCCTCCACTTT	CATSDPRGRYSPLHF
NA	TRBV29-1	many	TRBJ1-2	TGCAGCGTTGAACTGGGCTATGGCTACACCTTC	CSVELGYGYTF
NA	TRBV13	NA	TRBJ1-3	TGTGCCAGCACGCTTAGGGTAGCCGGAAACACCATATATTTT	CASTLRVAGNTIYF
NA	TRBV3-1	many	TRBJ1-3	TGTGCCAGCAGCCAAGATCCGGGTCGGCCAGGAAACACCATATATTTT	CASSQDPGRPGNTIYF
TRBD2	TRBV7-2	NA	TRBJ2-2	TGTGCCACCACAATAGCGGGAGTGAACACCGGGGAGCTGTTTTTT	CATTIAGVNTGELFF
TRBD1	TRBV20-1	NA	TRBJ2-1	TGCAGTGCTAGTTGGGACAGGGGGCTCGTTGAGCAGTTCTTC	CSASWDRGLVEQFF
NA	TRBV4-1	NA	TRBJ1-3	TGCGCCAGCAGCCAAGAATCCGTAGACAGAGCCTCTGGAAACACCATATATTTT	CASSQESVDRASGNTIYF